This record covers a single T cell receptor beta chain. As defined, naive CD8 cells were CD45RO-negative and positively selected for CCR7, with terminally differentiated effector memory CD45RA+ cells excluded. Participating donors were healthy, HIV-negative adults free of recent acute infections or vaccinations. This entry is derived from a study of shared clonotypes between healthy human individuals. Clones were sequenced by immunoSEQ multiplex PCR, and TCRdb holds only the in-frame ones, with some missing. The sample records 2 million to 2.5 million clones, roughly 91% being singletons. Trimming stripped 4 bases from V and 4 bases from J, with 16 bases between. This CDR3 region has 16 residues. The germline V gene encodes CDR1 MGHRA and CDR2 YSYEKL.

This receptor was obtained from a man younger than 35 in good health. Some clones in this sample may be carry-over from other donors' samples. Sequenced input: naive CD8+ T cells from PBMCs. The J gene is TRBJ2-2, the V gene TRBV4-1; D might be TRBD1 (6 bases). The chain's CDR3 is CASSPGAQGSTGELFF. CDR3 DNA: TGCGCCAGCAGCCCCGGGGCCCAGGGGTCCACCGGGGAGCTGTTTTTT.